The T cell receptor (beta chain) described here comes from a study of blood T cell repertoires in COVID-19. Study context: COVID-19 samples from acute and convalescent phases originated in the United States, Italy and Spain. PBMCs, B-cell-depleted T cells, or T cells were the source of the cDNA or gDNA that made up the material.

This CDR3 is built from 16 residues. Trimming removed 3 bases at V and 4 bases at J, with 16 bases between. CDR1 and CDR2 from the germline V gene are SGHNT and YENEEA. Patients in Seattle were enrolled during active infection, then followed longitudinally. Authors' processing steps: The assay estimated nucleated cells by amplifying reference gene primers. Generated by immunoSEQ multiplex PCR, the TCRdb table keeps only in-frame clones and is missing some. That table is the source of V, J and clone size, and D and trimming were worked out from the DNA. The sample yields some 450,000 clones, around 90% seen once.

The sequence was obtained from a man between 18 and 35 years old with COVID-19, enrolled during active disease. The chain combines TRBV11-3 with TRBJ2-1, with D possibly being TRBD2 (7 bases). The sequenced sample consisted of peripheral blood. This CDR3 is CASSLGFGGRYNEQFF. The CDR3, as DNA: TGTGCCAGCAGCTTGGGTTTCGGGGGGCGATACAATGAGCAGTTCTTC.